These T cell receptor beta chains were read from a single sample in a study of T cell repertoires in cytomegalovirus infection. TCRdb reanalysed the reads using MiXCR and keeps one entry per CDR3 protein. The data contain some 940,000 distinct CDR3 sequences, less than 35% of them singletons. Their target antigens are unknown. This material consisted of cultured CD8+ T cells from PBMCs, taken from culture after CMV antigen stimulation. The receptor set was obtained from a human donor in good health (CMV status not recorded). Some clones in this sample may be carry-over from other donors' samples. Each CDR3 is given with its conserved first and last residue. The order of the fields is J gene, clone size, V gene, D gene, CDR3 protein, CDR3 DNA. D genes are given only for firm matches. The size of a clone is reported for some rows only, either as once, few or many, or as a class for expanded clones.

TRBJ2-3,NA,TRBV4-1,NA,CASSQPTEIYTDTQYF,TGCGCCAGCAGCCAGCCGACAGAAATTTACACAGATACGCAGTATTTT
TRBJ2-3,NA,TRBV29-1,TRBD1,CSVEVVNRGADTQYF,TGCAGCGTTGAAGTTGTCAACAGGGGGGCAGATACGCAGTATTTT
TRBJ2-5,NA,TRBV7-6,TRBD2,CASSSGLAGPETQYF,TGTGCCAGCAGCTCGGGACTAGCGGGGCCAGAGACCCAGTACTTC
TRBJ1-4,NA,TRBV12-3/TRBV12-4,TRBD1,CASRPGQGVKTNEKLFF,TGTGCCAGCAGACCCGGACAGGGAGTGAAAACTAATGAAAAACTGTTTTTT
TRBJ1-1,many,TRBV12-3/TRBV12-4,TRBD1,CASSPPGQGYTEAFF,TGTGCCAGCAGTCCCCCGGGACAGGGCTACACTGAAGCTTTCTTT
TRBJ2-1,NA,TRBV6-1,NA,CASSGRPNNEQFF,TGTGCCAGCAGCGGACGCCCTAACAATGAGCAGTTCTTC
TRBJ2-1,few,TRBV4-1,TRBD2,CASSQIAGTYNEQFF,TGCGCCAGCAGCCAAATAGCGGGGACTTACAATGAGCAGTTCTTC
TRBJ1-5,few,TRBV7-6,TRBD1,CASSLEGQLPHF,TGTGCCAGCAGCTTAGAGGGACAGTTACCACATTTT
TRBJ2-1,NA,TRBV6-2/TRBV6-3,TRBD2,CASTSLGAGGPGEQFF,TGTGCCAGCACCTCCCTTGGAGCGGGGGGGCCTGGTGAGCAGTTCTTC
TRBJ2-7,few,TRBV12-3/TRBV12-4,NA,CASSLKATDEQYF,TGTGCCAGCAGTTTAAAGGCCACGGACGAGCAGTACTTC
TRBJ2-2,few,TRBV6-5,TRBD2,CASTPIAGGPIPGELFF,TGTGCCAGCACCCCCATAGCGGGGGGGCCGATTCCCGGGGAGCTGTTTTTT
TRBJ2-1,NA,TRBV6-2/TRBV6-3,NA,CASNPGPEAIF,TGTGCCAGCAACCCGGGGCCGGAGGCGATCTTC
TRBJ1-1,once,TRBV2,NA,CASGGRGAFF,TGTGCCAGCGGGGGTCGAGGAGCTTTCTTT
TRBJ1-6,NA,TRBV4-1,TRBD1,CTSSQAELGTGRSPLHF,TGCACCAGCAGCCAAGCCGAACTCGGGACAGGGAGGTCACCCCTCCACTTT
TRBJ2-3,few,TRBV6-2/TRBV6-3,TRBD1,CASSSRRTGRISDTQYF,TGTGCCAGCAGTTCCCGAAGGACAGGAAGGATTTCAGATACGCAGTATTTT
TRBJ2-2,many,TRBV7-8,NA,CASSFNGGGELFF,TGTGCCAGCAGCTTCAACGGGGGAGGGGAGCTGTTTTTT
TRBJ2-5,NA,TRBV5-1,TRBD2,CASSGTSGGAEETQYF,TGCGCCAGCAGCGGGACGAGCGGGGGGGCTGAAGAGACCCAGTACTTC
TRBJ2-5,NA,TRBV7-2,TRBD2,CASRGSGGQETQYF,TGTGCCAGCAGGGGTAGCGGGGGCCAAGAGACCCAGTACTTC
TRBJ1-1,many,TRBV6-2/TRBV6-3,NA,CASSYSTEAFF,TGTGCCAGCAGTTACTCGACTGAAGCTTTCTTT
TRBJ2-3,few,TRBV19,NA,CASSILAGASTDTQYF,TGTGCCAGTAGTATTTTAGCAGGGGCTAGCACAGATACGCAGTATTTT
TRBJ1-2,NA,TRBV29-1,TRBD1,CSAGRTGGLHGYTF,TGCAGCGCCGGACGGACAGGGGGATTGCACGGCTACACCTTC
TRBJ2-3,NA,TRBV4-3,NA,CASSQDWGRTDTQYF,TGCGCCAGCAGCCAAGATTGGGGAAGGACAGATACGCAGTATTTT
TRBJ1-1,few,TRBV4-1,NA,CASSQGSNHGTEAFF,TGCGCCAGCAGCCAGGGCTCAAACCACGGGACTGAAGCTTTCTTT
TRBJ2-1,NA,TRBV6-2/TRBV6-3,NA,CASSLGGPYEQFF,TGTGCCAGCAGTTTAGGAGGGCCCTATGAGCAGTTCTTC
TRBJ1-3,NA,TRBV7-9,NA,CASRSGGSGNPIYF,TGTGCCAGCAGATCGGGGGGGTCTGGAAACCCCATATATTTT
TRBJ2-2,few,TRBV5-6,TRBD2,CASSLGGTSGSTGELFF,TGTGCCAGCAGCTTGGGCGGGACTAGCGGATCCACCGGGGAGCTGTTTTTT
TRBJ1-2,NA,TRBV19,NA,CASSIVLQDFYGYTF,TGTGCCAGTAGTATAGTCCTTCAGGATTTCTATGGCTACACCTTC
TRBJ1-5,NA,TRBV15,NA,CATSGDGYSNQPQHF,TGTGCCACCAGCGGGGACGGATATAGCAATCAGCCCCAGCATTTT
TRBJ1-4,many,TRBV7-2,NA,CASSSFRGIEKLFF,TGTGCCAGCAGTTCATTTCGGGGGATTGAAAAACTGTTTTTT
TRBJ2-5,NA,TRBV4-3,NA,CASSQDSALEETQYF,TGCGCCAGCAGCCAAGATAGCGCCTTGGAAGAGACCCAGTACTTC
TRBJ2-1,many,TRBV12-3/TRBV12-4,TRBD2,CASSLSVVAGDNEQFF,TGTGCCAGCAGTTTATCCGTGGTAGCGGGGGACAATGAGCAGTTCTTC
TRBJ2-1,few,TRBV6-5,NA,CASSYLPGYNEQFF,TGTGCCAGCAGTTACCTGCCAGGGTACAATGAGCAGTTCTTC
TRBJ1-2,once,TRBV6-2/TRBV6-3,NA,CASSYSQLGGYTF,TGTGCCAGCAGTTATTCGCAGTTAGGTGGCTACACCTTC
TRBJ2-4,NA,TRBV19,NA,CASSIKGESAKNIQYF,TGTGCCAGTAGTATCAAAGGAGAGTCGGCCAAAAACATTCAGTACTTC
TRBJ2-1,NA,TRBV29-1,NA,CSVVWGNEQFF,TGCAGCGTTGTTTGGGGGAATGAGCAGTTCTTC
TRBJ1-2,few,TRBV5-6,NA,CASSLGRPRDSITF,TGTGCCAGCAGCTTGGGGAGACCTCGGGACTCTATCACCTTC
TRBJ1-3,NA,TRBV12-5,NA,CASGLVPGAGNTIYF,TGTGCTAGTGGTTTGGTACCGGGGGCTGGAAACACCATATATTTT
TRBJ2-5,NA,TRBV7-8,NA,CASSLSSLSQETQYF,TGTGCCAGCAGCTTGTCATCGCTTTCTCAAGAGACCCAGTACTTC
TRBJ2-7,NA,TRBV12-3/TRBV12-4,TRBD2,CASSFRGGAYEQYF,TGTGCCAGCAGTTTCCGCGGGGGAGCTTACGAGCAGTACTTC
TRBJ2-4,few,TRBV15,NA,CATSSTGSLAKNIQYF,TGTGCCACCAGCAGCACAGGGAGTCTAGCCAAAAACATTCAGTACTTC
TRBJ2-2,many,TRBV2,NA,CASRGAHTGELFF,TGTGCCAGCAGAGGGGCCCACACCGGGGAGCTGTTTTTT
TRBJ2-2,NA,TRBV10-2,TRBD1,CASSERDRVGVDTGELFF,TGCGCCAGCAGCGAACGGGACAGGGTGGGTGTGGACACCGGGGAGCTGTTTTTT
TRBJ2-3,few,TRBV28,NA,CASSFWADTQYF,TGTGCCAGCAGTTTTTGGGCAGATACGCAGTATTTT
TRBJ1-2,few,TRBV18,TRBD1,CASSPGQGAYYGYTF,TGTGCCAGCTCACCGGGGCAGGGGGCCTACTATGGCTACACCTTC
TRBJ2-3,NA,TRBV4-1,TRBD1,CASSHGQDSTDTQYF,TGCGCCAGCAGTCACGGACAGGACTCCACAGATACGCAGTATTTT
TRBJ1-2,NA,TRBV25-1,NA,CASSDSTEMGDYTF,TGTGCCAGCAGCGATTCCACGGAGATGGGCGACTACACCTTC
TRBJ1-2,many,TRBV7-8,TRBD1,CASSSPGQAPYGYTF,TGTGCCAGCAGCTCGCCGGGACAGGCTCCCTATGGCTACACCTTC
TRBJ2-1,NA,TRBV19,TRBD1,CASNRETGTDRNEQFF,TGTGCCAGTAATCGAGAAACCGGGACAGATAGAAATGAGCAGTTCTTC
TRBJ2-2,few,TRBV5-1,NA,CASSLTESNTGELFF,TGCGCCAGCAGCTTGACAGAATCGAACACCGGGGAGCTGTTTTTT
TRBJ2-5,many,TRBV6-1,TRBD1,CASSVDRGETQYF,TGTGCCAGCAGTGTCGACAGGGGGGAGACCCAGTACTTC
TRBJ1-3,few,TRBV7-6,TRBD1,CASSGPRQGVLEDGNTIYF,TGTGCCAGCAGCGGACCTAGACAGGGAGTTTTGGAAGATGGAAACACCATATATTTT
TRBJ2-6,NA,TRBV27,NA,CASGGGANVLTF,TGTGCCAGCGGGGGCGGGGCCAACGTCCTGACTTTC
TRBJ2-7,NA,TRBV10-3,NA,CAISSGDEQYF,TGTGCCATCAGTTCAGGGGACGAGCAGTACTTC